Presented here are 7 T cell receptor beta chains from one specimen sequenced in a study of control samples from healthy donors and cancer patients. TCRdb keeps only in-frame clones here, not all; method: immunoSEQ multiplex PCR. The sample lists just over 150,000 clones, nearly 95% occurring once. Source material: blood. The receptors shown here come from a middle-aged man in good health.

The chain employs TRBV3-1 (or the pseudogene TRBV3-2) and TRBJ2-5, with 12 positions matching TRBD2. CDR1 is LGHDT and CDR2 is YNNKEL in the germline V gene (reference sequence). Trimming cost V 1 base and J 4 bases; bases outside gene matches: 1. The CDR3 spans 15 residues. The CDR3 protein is CASSQALAGGETQYF. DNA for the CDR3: TGTGCCAGCAGCCAAGCACTAGCGGGAGGAGAGACCCAGTACTTC.

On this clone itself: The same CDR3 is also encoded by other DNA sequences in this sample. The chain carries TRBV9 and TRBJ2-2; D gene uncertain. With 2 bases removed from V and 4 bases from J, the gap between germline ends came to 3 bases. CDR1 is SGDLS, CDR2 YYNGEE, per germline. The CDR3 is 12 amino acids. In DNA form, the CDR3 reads TGTGCCAGCAGCGTGGTCACCGGGGAGCTGTTTTTT. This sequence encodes CASSVVTGELFF.

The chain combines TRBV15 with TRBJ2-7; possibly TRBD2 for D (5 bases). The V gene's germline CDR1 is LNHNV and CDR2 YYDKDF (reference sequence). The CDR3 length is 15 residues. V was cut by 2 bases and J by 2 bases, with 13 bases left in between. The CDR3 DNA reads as TGTGCCACCAGCAGACCACTAGTCCCCCCCTACGAGCAGTACTTC. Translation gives CATSRPLVPPYEQYF.

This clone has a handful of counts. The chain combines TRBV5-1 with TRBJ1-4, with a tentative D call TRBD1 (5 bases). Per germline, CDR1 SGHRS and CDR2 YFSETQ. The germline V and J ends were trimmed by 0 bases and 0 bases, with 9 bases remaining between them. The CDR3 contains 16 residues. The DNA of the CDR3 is TGCGCCAGCAGCTTGGGACAGCCGTCAACTAATGAAAAACTGTTTTTT. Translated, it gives CASSLGQPSTNEKLFF.

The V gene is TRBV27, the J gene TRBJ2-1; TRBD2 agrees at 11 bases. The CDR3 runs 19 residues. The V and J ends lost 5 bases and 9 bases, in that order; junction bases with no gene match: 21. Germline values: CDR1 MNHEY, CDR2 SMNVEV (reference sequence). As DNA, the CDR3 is TGTGCCAGCAGTCCCCTTGGGGCAGGGGAAATAGCGGGAGGGCTTGAGCAGTTCTTC. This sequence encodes CASSPLGAGEIAGGLEQFF.

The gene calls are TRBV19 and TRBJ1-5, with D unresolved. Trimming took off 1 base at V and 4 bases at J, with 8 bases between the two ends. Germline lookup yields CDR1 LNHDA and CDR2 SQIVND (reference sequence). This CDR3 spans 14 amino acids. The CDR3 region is CASSIGAPNQPQHF. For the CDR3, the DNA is TGTGCCAGTAGTATAGGGGCTCCTAATCAGCCCCAGCATTTT.

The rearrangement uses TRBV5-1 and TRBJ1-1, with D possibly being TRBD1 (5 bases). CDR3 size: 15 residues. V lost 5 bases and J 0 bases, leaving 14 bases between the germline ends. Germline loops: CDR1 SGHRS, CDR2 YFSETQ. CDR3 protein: CASRDVRTMNTEAFF. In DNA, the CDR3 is TGCGCCAGCAGAGATGTAAGGACAATGAACACTGAAGCTTTCTTT.